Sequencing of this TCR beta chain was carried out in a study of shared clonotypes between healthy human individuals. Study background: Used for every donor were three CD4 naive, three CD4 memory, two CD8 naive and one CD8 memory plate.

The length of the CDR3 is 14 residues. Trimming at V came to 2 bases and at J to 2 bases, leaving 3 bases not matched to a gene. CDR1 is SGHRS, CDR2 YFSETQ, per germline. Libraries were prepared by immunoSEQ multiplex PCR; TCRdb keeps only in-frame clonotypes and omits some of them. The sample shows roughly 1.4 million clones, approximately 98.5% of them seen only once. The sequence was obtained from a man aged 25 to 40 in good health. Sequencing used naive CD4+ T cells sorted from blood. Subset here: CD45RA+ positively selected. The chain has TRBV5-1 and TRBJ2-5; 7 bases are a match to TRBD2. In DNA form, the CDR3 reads TGCGCCAGCAGCTTCCGGGAGGTGCAAGAGACCCAGTACTTC. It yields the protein CASSFREVQETQYF.